Following are 23 T cell receptor beta chains from one sample sequenced in a study of T cells after yellow fever vaccination. TCRdb analysed the 5' RACE reads with MiXCR anew, one entry per CDR3 protein. The table records under 400,000 distinct CDR3 sequences, around 10% of them present only once. The input for sequencing was PBMCs, taken on the day of the first yellow fever vaccination. These receptors all come from a man younger than 30 who received the YFV17D yellow fever vaccine.

The chain has TRBV11-2 and TRBJ2-1; no reliable D call. Per the germline V gene, CDR1 is SGHAT and CDR2 is FQNNGV. This CDR3 spans 13 amino acids. V was trimmed by 4 bases and J by 8 bases, leaving 12 bases between them. The CDR3 nucleotides are TGTGCCAGCAGCTCCGATTGGTGGGATGAGCAGTTCTTC. The encoded protein is CASSSDWWDEQFF.

This chain uses TRBV28 with TRBJ2-5; 8 nucleotides match TRBD1. This CDR3 has 15 residues. The V gene end was trimmed by 5 bases and the J gene end by 1 base; junction bases not matched to a gene: 6. Germline CDR1 is MDHEN and CDR2 is SYDVKM. In DNA, the CDR3 is TGTGCCAGCAGTCCGGACAGGGTTATCCAAGAGACCCAGTACTTC. It specifies CASSPDRVIQETQYF.

The chain links TRBV4-1 to TRBJ2-3, with 8 bases matching TRBD2. CDR1 and CDR2 (germline): MGHRA, YSYEKL. This CDR3 region has 21 residues. The J segment lost 0 bases and the V segment lost 4 bases, leaving 21 bases of the junction unmatched. The CDR3, as DNA: TGCGCCAGCAGCCGAAGTCGGCGGCGGCAAGCGGGGGTCCCCAGCACAGATACGCAGTATTTT. Its protein product is CASSRSRRRQAGVPSTDTQYF.

The chain carries TRBV3-1 and TRBJ2-1; 11 nucleotides line up with TRBD1. Trimming took 4 bases from V and 7 from J; bases not matched to a gene: 9. Germline loops: CDR1 LGHDT, CDR2 YNNKEL (reference sequence). This CDR3 is 16 amino acids long. The chain's CDR3 is CASSLTGQGAWNEQFF. The CDR3 bases are TGTGCCAGCAGCCTTACCGGACAGGGGGCTTGGAATGAGCAGTTCTTC.

The V and J genes are TRBV19 and TRBJ2-1; D not certain. This CDR3 region has 14 residues. Looked up from germline, CDR1 is LNHDA and CDR2 is SQIVND (reference sequence). The ends were cut back, 2 bases at V and 6 bases at J, with 11 bases in the middle. The CDR3: CASSIFPLSNEQFF. The CDR3 nucleotides read TGTGCCAGTAGTATATTCCCCCTTTCCAATGAGCAGTTCTTC.

This clonotype was counted ten times or more. V is TRBV7-3 and J is TRBJ2-1; D may be TRBD2 (5 bases). The CDR3 has 12 residues. Germline V lookup: CDR1 SGHTA, CDR2 FQGTGA. Trimming shortened V by 3 bases and J by 5 bases, and 5 bases separated the two germline ends. The CDR3 loop reads CASSFGDNEQFF. The CDR3 nucleotides are TGTGCCAGCAGCTTCGGGGACAATGAGCAGTTCTTC. The full variable domain, completed using reference TRBV7-3 and TRBJ2-1, is GAGVSQTPSNKVTEKGKYVELRCDPISGHTALYWYRQSLGQGPEFLIYFQGTGAADDSGLPNDRFFAVRPEGSVSTLKIQRTERGDSAVYLCASSFGDNEQFFGPGTRLTVL.

V usage is TRBV21-1 and J usage is TRBJ2-5; TRBD1 reflects the table's D call only, with no check against the DNA. TRBV21-1 is listed as a pseudogene. There are 17 residues in the CDR3. The CDR3 sequence is CASSKVGTTGVGETQYF. The CDR3 DNA follows: TGTGCCAGCAGCAAAGTGGGAACAACAGGGGTAGGCGAGACCCAGTACTTC.

The CDR3 here is CASSLAEREQYF. The DNA of the CDR3 is TGTGCCAGCAGCTTGGCAGAGCGCGAGCAGTACTTC. The chain uses TRBV7-9 and TRBJ2-7; D remains ambiguous. Looked up from germline, CDR1 is SEHNR and CDR2 is FQNEAQ (reference sequence). There are 12 residues in the CDR3. V was trimmed by 3 bases and J by 6 bases, leaving 9 bases between them.

This clonotype has a count of ten or more. The CDR3 sequence is CASSLGASGGFGSKETQYF. In nucleotides, the CDR3 is TGTGCCAGCAGTTTAGGGGCTAGCGGGGGCTTCGGCTCAAAAGAGACCCAGTACTTC. The V and J genes are TRBV28 and TRBJ2-5; 10 nucleotides line up with TRBD2. The germline V gene has CDR1 MDHEN and CDR2 SYDVKM. The CDR3 is made up of 19 amino acids. Trimming cost V 2 bases and J 3 bases; bases outside gene matches: 15. Full variable domain (remainder filled in from reference TRBV28 and TRBJ2-5): DVKVTQSSRYLVKRTGEKVFLECVQDMDHENMFWYRQDPGLGLRLIYFSYDVKMKEKGDIPEGYSVSREKKERFSLILESASTNQTSMYLCASSLGASGGFGSKETQYFGPGTRLLVL.

This clonotype came up a few times. A junction end diverges from the germline sequence, so it may reflect a read error. The genes are TRBV20-1 and TRBJ1-6, with 8 bases aligning to TRBD1. Germline V gene lookup returns CDR1 DFQATT and CDR2 SNEGSKA (reference sequence). This CDR3 spans 15 amino acids. The CDR3 DNA follows: TGCAGTGCTAGAGGGTCAGGGGGCTATTATTCACCCCTCCACTTT. It translates to CSARGSGGYYSPLHF.

This clonotype was counted a few times. This sequence joins TRBV7-2 and TRBJ2-5, with unresolved D. Germline CDR1 SGHTA, CDR2 FQGNSA. V gave up 5 bases and J gave up 4 bases, with 17 bases separating them. The CDR3 consists of 15 residues. CDR3 region: CASSATPEPGETQYF. CDR3 DNA sequence: TGTGCCAGCAGCGCGACACCGGAGCCGGGAGAGACCCAGTACTTC.

This clonotype was found a few times. This rearrangement joins TRBV5-1 to TRBJ2-5; D possibly uses TRBD1 or TRBD2 (5 bases each). The CDR3 runs 14 residues. Per the germline V gene, CDR1 is SGHRS and CDR2 is YFSETQ. The germline V and J ends were trimmed by 4 bases and 1 base, with 11 bases remaining between them. The CDR3 spells CASSRDGFQETQYF. Written as DNA, the CDR3 is TGCGCCAGCAGCAGGGACGGGTTCCAAGAGACCCAGTACTTC.

This clonotype appeared a few times. The chain combines TRBV2 with TRBJ2-1; D perhaps matches TRBD2 (6 bases). The CDR3 loop spans 11 amino acids. CDR1 is SNHLY, CDR2 FYNNEI, per germline. Deletions cut 11 bases from V and 9 bases from J, with 14 bases between. The CDR3 sequence: CAGGTISEQFF. The CDR3 DNA reads TGTGCCGGCGGGACCATCAGTGAGCAGTTCTTC.

The J gene is TRBJ2-7, the V gene TRBV20-1; tentative D call: TRBD1 (6 bases). This CDR3 has 16 residues. V was trimmed by 2 bases and J by 3 bases, leaving 20 bases between them. The germline CDR1 and CDR2 sequences are DFQATT and SNEGSKA (reference sequence). This CDR3 reads CSARPQGLAYNYEQYF. The CDR3 nucleotides are TGCAGTGCTAGACCCCAGGGGCTAGCCTACAACTACGAGCAGTACTTC.

This clonotype was seen only a few times. The chain links TRBV20-1 to TRBJ2-1; TRBD2 matches at 9 bases. CDR3 length equals 12 residues. CDR1 is DFQATT and CDR2 is SNEGSKA in the germline V gene (reference sequence). V shed 6 bases and J 6 bases; nucleotides not matched to a gene: 3. The CDR3 coding sequence is TGCAGTGCGGGCGGGAGGGTCAATGAGCAGTTCTTC. It codes for CSAGGRVNEQFF.

This chain links TRBV5-1 with TRBJ2-3; 9 nucleotides agree with TRBD1. Germline V CDR1 and CDR2: SGHRS, YFSETQ. The length of the CDR3 is 16 residues. After removal of 3 bases from V and 0 bases from J, the junction contained 5 bases not matched to a gene. In nucleotides, the CDR3 is TGCGCCAGCAGCTCGGAAGGACAGGGGAGCACAGATACGCAGTATTTT. It translates to CASSSEGQGSTDTQYF.

This clonotype has ten or more counts. The gene calls are TRBV12-3 or TRBV12-4 and TRBJ2-7; either TRBD1 or TRBD2 may fit D (5 bases each). The CDR3 is 14 amino acids. V was pared by 7 bases and J by 1 base, with 14 bases between. CDR3 loop: CASTRDGGSYEQYF. The CDR3 DNA is TGTGCCAGCACCCGGGACGGCGGATCCTACGAGCAGTACTTC.

This clonotype was counted only a few times. The CDR3 nucleotides read TGTGCCAGCACCATGCTAGCGGGGATATACAATGAGCAGTTCTTC. Encoded protein: CASTMLAGIYNEQFF. V usage is TRBV7-2 and J usage is TRBJ2-1, with TRBD2 matching over 9 bases. V was pared by 7 bases and J by 4 bases, with 8 bases of the junction left unmatched. Germline assignment: CDR1 SGHTA and CDR2 FQGNSA. The CDR3 has 15 residues.

This clonotype has a handful of counts. This may arise from a read error, as a much more abundant clone is one base away. This chain joins TRBV5-1 and TRBJ2-6; D call uncertain. The CDR3 runs to 14 residues. Deletions cut 0 bases from V and 2 bases from J, with 3 bases between. CDR1 SGHRS and CDR2 YFSETQ come from the germline V gene. CDR3 DNA: TGCGCCAGCAGCTTGGACGCTGGGGCCAACGTCCTGACTTTC. It yields the protein CASSLDAGANVLTF.

There are a few counts of this clonotype. The chain has TRBV6-5 and TRBJ2-1; TRBD2 might be the D (6 bases). The CDR3 is 13 amino acids. Germline lookup yields CDR1 MNHEY and CDR2 SVGAGI. V was cut by 4 bases and J by 4 bases, with 8 bases left in between. CDR3 in DNA: TGTGCCAGCAGTTGGGCGGGGTACAATGAGCAGTTCTTC. It codes for CASSWAGYNEQFF.

This clonotype was found many times. The chain links TRBV5-4 to TRBJ2-3; tentatively, D is TRBD2 (5 bases). Germline-derived CDR1 and CDR2 are SGHNT and YYREEE (reference sequence). Deletions cut 4 bases from V and 6 bases from J, with 18 bases between. This CDR3 contains 15 residues. CDR3 nucleotide sequence: TGTGCCAGCAGCCCGTCCGGACTGGGCGGGGATACGCAGTATTTT. This translates into CASSPSGLGGDTQYF.

The chain combines TRBV7-2 with TRBJ1-2; D unresolved. Germline V gives CDR1 SGHTA, CDR2 FQGNSA. The CDR3 loop spans 12 amino acids. V lost 2 bases and J lost 7, with 8 bases in between. The CDR3 region has the DNA TGTGCCAGCAGCTTAAGGCCCCTTGGCTACACCTTC. This gives the protein CASSLRPLGYTF. The whole variable domain, remainder taken from reference TRBV7-2 and TRBJ1-2, is GAGVSQSPSNKVTEKGKDVELRCDPISGHTALYWYRQSLGQGLEFLIYFQGNSAPDKSGLPSDRFSAERTGGSVSTLTIQRTQQEDSAVYLCASSLRPLGYTFGSGTRLTVV.

V and J are TRBV14 and TRBJ2-2; D unclear. CDR1 is SGHDN, CDR2 FVKESK, per germline. The CDR3 has 15 residues. V was clipped by 4 bases and J by 2 bases, with 11 bases between them. CDR3 in amino acids: CASSLRARNTGELFF. CDR3 nucleotide sequence: TGTGCCAGCAGCCTACGGGCCAGAAACACCGGGGAGCTGTTTTTT. Using reference TRBV14 and TRBJ2-2 for the parts outside the CDR3, the full variable domain is EAGVTQFPSHSVIEKGQTVTLRCDPISGHDNLYWYRRVMGKEIKFLLHFVKESKQDESGMPNNRFLAERTGGTYSTLKVQPAELEDSGVYFCASSLRARNTGELFFGEGSRLTVL.